The 8 T cell receptor beta chains below come from one sample, sequenced in a study of OX40 agonist ivuxolimab in advanced cancers. Sequencing used immunoSEQ multiplex PCR; TCRdb keeps in-frame clones, though not all of them. This sample has approximately 91,000 clones; more than 75% occur once, and the top ten carry over 0.3%. The sequencing here drew on CD4+ or CD8+ T cells sorted from blood, taken in a trial of the OX40 agonist ivuxolimab. The origin of the receptors is an adult with an advanced solid tumor such as melanoma, head and neck, liver or kidney cancer.

This rearrangement joins TRBV7-8 to TRBJ2-3, with 10 bases aligning to TRBD2. The CDR3 spans 12 residues. The junction had 6 bases not matched to a gene; V was cut back by 5 bases and J by 13 bases. Germline V gives CDR1 SGHVS, CDR2 FQNEAQ. In DNA, the CDR3 is TGTGCCAGCAGCACCGGGACTAGCGTAAAGTATTTT. Translation: CASSTGTSVKYF.

The chain is built from TRBV5-4 and TRBJ1-6; TRBD1 matches 8 bases. V gave up 1 base and J gave up 7 bases; unmatched junction bases: 4. CDR3 length equals 15 residues. Per the germline V gene, CDR1 is SGHNT and CDR2 is YYREEE (reference sequence). The CDR3 DNA reads TGTGCCAGCAGCTTGATGACAGGGGCAAATTCACCCCTCCACTTT. Encoded protein: CASSLMTGANSPLHF. Drawing the rest from reference TRBV5-4 and TRBJ1-6, the complete variable domain is ETGVTQSPTHLIKTRGQQVTLRCSSQSGHNTVSWYQQALGQGPQFIFQYYREEENGRGNFPPRFSGLQFPNYSSELNVNALELDDSALYLCASSLMTGANSPLHFGNGTRLTVT.

V is TRBV9 and J is TRBJ1-3; no firm D call. Germline assignment: CDR1 SGDLS and CDR2 YYNGEE. V gave up 4 bases and J gave up 3 bases, with 8 bases separating them. CDR3 length equals 13 residues. As DNA, the CDR3 is TGTGCCAGCAGCCCCACCGGTGGAAACACCATATATTTT. It translates to CASSPTGGNTIYF.

The genes are TRBV4-1 and TRBJ1-2; D is undetermined. V was shortened by 0 bases and J by 2 bases, with 10 bases between the two germline ends. CDR3 length: 15 residues. The germline V gene has CDR1 MGHRA and CDR2 YSYEKL. CDR3 sequence reads: CASSQEGIKNYGYTF. CDR3 DNA: TGCGCCAGCAGCCAAGAGGGGATAAAGAACTATGGCTACACCTTC.

This clone has more than one count but fewer than ten. The gene calls are TRBV5-6 and TRBJ2-7; TRBD2 is a possible D gene (7 bases). Between the trimmed V and J ends, which lost 3 bases and 1 base, there was a span of 17 bases. In germline, CDR1 is SGHDT, CDR2 YYEEEE. The length of the CDR3 is 16 residues. The CDR3, as DNA: TGTGCCAGCAGCTCGGGGCGTAGGGGGGGATCCTACGAGCAGTACTTC. It is translated as CASSSGRRGGSYEQYF.

The rearrangement joins TRBV5-1 to TRBJ2-3; D may be TRBD2 (5 bases). V was pared by 6 bases and J by 11 bases, with 22 bases between. Per the germline V gene, CDR1 is SGHRS and CDR2 is YFSETQ. The length of the CDR3 is 14 residues. CDR3 sequence: CASTGLSVEWGQYF. In DNA form, the CDR3 reads TGCGCCAGCACAGGACTTTCGGTTGAATGGGGGCAGTATTTT.

The genes are TRBV27 and TRBJ2-5; D may match TRBD1 or TRBD2 (5 bases each). The CDR3 has 14 amino acids. V was clipped by 8 bases and J by 1 base, with 14 bases between them. Germline V gene data show CDR1 as MNHEY and CDR2 as SMNVEV (reference sequence). The CDR3 DNA is TGTGCCAGCCGAAACCCGGGGCCCCAAGAGACCCAGTACTTC. Translating it yields CASRNPGPQETQYF.

As DNA, the CDR3 is TGTGCCAGCAGACCCACCTATGGAGGCTACACCTTC. Amino acid sequence: CASRPTYGGYTF. This chain joins TRBV6-6 and TRBJ1-2, with D unclear. V dropped 6 bases and J dropped 8 bases, with 13 bases sitting between them. Germline CDR1 MNHNY, CDR2 SVGAGI (reference sequence). The CDR3 sequence is 12 residues long.